The rows below give T cell receptor beta chains drawn from one sample of a study of blood T cells in healthy people across ages. TCRdb itself ran the 5' RACE reads through MiXCR, one entry per CDR3 protein. The sample has roughly 800,000 distinct CDR3 sequences, more than 20% seen once. In addition, the sample was reused for a study of T cells of mothers and their children.

The specimen sequenced was blood. The receptors were sampled from a boy between 10 and 17 years old in good health. CDR3s include the opening cysteine and the closing phenylalanine or tryptophan. Fields, in order: J gene, D gene, clone size, V gene, CDR3 DNA, CDR3 protein. D genes are given only for firm matches. Only part of the rows carry a size: once, few, many, or a class if the clone is expanded.

>TRBJ2-1|.|.|TRBV15
TGTGCCACGCAAACAGGTGTGGCTGTGAGCGTGCAGTTCTTC
CATQTGVAVSVQFF
>TRBJ1-1|TRBD1|.|TRBV29-1
TGCAGCGGACAGGGCCGCAACACTGAAGCTTTCTTT
CSGQGRNTEAFF
>TRBJ2-3|.|few|TRBV7-8
TGTGCCAGCAGCTTAGAAGCGCCTAGCACAGATACGCAGTATTTT
CASSLEAPSTDTQYF
>TRBJ2-5|.|few|TRBV7-2
TGTGCCAGCAGCTTGGGGGCCTCGCCGGAGACCCAGTACTTC
CASSLGASPETQYF
>TRBJ2-1|TRBD2|.|TRBV20-1
TGCAGTGCCCCGGGGGTGGGGACTAGCGGGACCAATGAGCAGTTCTTC
CSAPGVGTSGTNEQFF
>TRBJ1-4|.|.|TRBV5-1
TGCGCCAGCAGCTTGGGGATTGTCAAAGCTAATGAAAAACTGTTTTTT
CASSLGIVKANEKLFF
>TRBJ1-2|.|few|TRBV4-2
TGTGCCAGCAGCCAAGTGGGTTCGAACTATGGCTACACCTTC
CASSQVGSNYGYTF
>TRBJ2-1|TRBD2|.|TRBV7-8
TGTGCCAGCAGTCGAGAGGGGAGGGTCAATGAGCAGTTCTTC
CASSREGRVNEQFF
>TRBJ2-7|.|.|TRBV19
TGTGCCAGTAGTATAGCCAACTCCTACGAGCAGTACTTC
CASSIANSYEQYF
>TRBJ1-1|.|.|TRBV29-1
TGCAGCGCCTTGGAGGGTTGGAACACTGAAGCTTTCTTT
CSALEGWNTEAFF
>TRBJ2-7|TRBD1|.|TRBV28
TGTGCCAGCAGCCCCGGTGGGACAGAAATTTACGAGCAGTACTTC
CASSPGGTEIYEQYF
>TRBJ2-5|TRBD2|.|TRBV5-1
TGCGCCAGCAGCTGGGGACTAGCGGGAAACCAAGAGACCCAGTACTTC
CASSWGLAGNQETQYF
>TRBJ2-7|.|few|TRBV5-1
TGCGCCAGCAGCCTGGACTGGGCCTACGAGCAGTACTTC
CASSLDWAYEQYF
>TRBJ2-7|.|few|TRBV7-9
TGTGCCAGCAGCTTAGTTGAGGGAGGCGAGCAGTACTTC
CASSLVEGGEQYF
>TRBJ2-5|.|few|TRBV18
TGTGCCAGCTCACCACCCACAGTTTCGTACCAAGAGGCCCAGTACTTC
CASSPPTVSYQEAQYF
>TRBJ1-1|.|.|TRBV11-2
TGTGCCAGCGGCCGAGGACGACCCGAAGCTTTCTTT
CASGRGRPEAFF
>TRBJ1-1|.|.|TRBV12-3/TRBV12-4
TGTGCCAGCAGTATCAATCCTGAAGCTTTCTTT
CASSINPEAFF